The 15 T cell receptor beta chains presented below share a single source sample, sequenced in a study of Graves' ophthalmopathy and Graves' hyperthyroidism. Investigators amplified TCR beta CDR3 regions from RNA transcripts. RT-PCR in the first round used HTBI primers; a second-round multiplex PCR followed. TCRdb analysed the multiplex PCR reads with MiXCR anew, one entry per CDR3 protein. The sample records about 230,000 distinct CDR3 sequences, 45% being singletons. The sequencing sample was made of peripheral blood. Receptors originate from an adult man with Graves' ophthalmopathy.

This clonotype was picked up a small number of times. The chain employs TRBV9 and TRBJ2-5, with 12 bases aligning to TRBD2. V shed 4 bases, J shed 3 bases, and the junction held 7 bases outside the gene matches. Germline-derived CDR1 and CDR2 are SGDLS and YYNGEE. This CDR3 has 16 residues. The CDR3 sequence: CASSSQRLAGEETQYF. The CDR3 DNA follows: TGTGCCAGCAGCTCCCAACGACTAGCGGGAGAAGAGACCCAGTACTTC.

The rearrangement links TRBV4-1 to TRBJ1-2; D is undetermined. The CDR3 spans 16 residues. Germline V gives CDR1 MGHRA, CDR2 YSYEKL. Trimming removed 4 bases from V and 3 bases from J, with 18 bases in between. In DNA form, the CDR3 reads TGCGCCAGCAGCCCCATCACCGGGCCGAGGGACTATGGCTACACCTTC. This sequence encodes CASSPITGPRDYGYTF.

This rearrangement joins TRBV6-1 to TRBJ2-7; the D is unclear. Germline lookup yields CDR1 MNHNS and CDR2 SASEGT. Trimming removed 6 bases from V and 4 bases from J, with 10 bases in between. The CDR3 contains 12 residues. As DNA, the CDR3 is TGTGCCAGCAGACCCGACCGATACGAGCAGTACTTC. It specifies CASRPDRYEQYF.

Comments on this clonotype: No conserved phenylalanine or tryptophan is present at the end of the CDR3, so a read error is the likely explanation. The rearrangement links TRBV7-8 to TRBJ1-2; TRBD1 aligns across 9 bases. CDR1 is SGHVS, CDR2 FQNEAQ, per germline. The CDR3 runs to 16 residues. With 3 bases clipped from V and 5 bases from J, the junction kept 10 bases outside the gene matches. CDR3 nucleotide sequence: TGTGCCAGCAGCTTGAACCCCCCAGGGACAGGGTATGGCTACACCTCC. This sequence encodes CASSLNPPGTGYGYTS.

Here the CDR3 DNA reads TGTGCCAGCAGAGGGACAGTCCTTAGCAATCAGCCCCAGCATTTT. This encodes CASRGTVLSNQPQHF. The V and J genes are TRBV12-5 and TRBJ1-5; 7 bases are a match to TRBD1. The CDR3 is made up of 15 amino acids. Germline CDR1 and CDR2: LGHNT and FRNRAP.

This clonotype was recorded a few times. The V gene is TRBV7-2, the J gene TRBJ2-2; the D call may be TRBD1 or TRBD2 (6 bases each). The CDR3 contains 16 residues. The V end lost 8 bases, the J end lost 3 bases, and 19 bases lay between the germline ends. Looked up from germline, CDR1 is SGHTA and CDR2 is FQGNSA. CDR3 nucleotide sequence: TGTGCCAGCGCCGAGCACGGGGGCATGGACACCGGGGAGCTGTTTTTT. This codes for CASAEHGGMDTGELFF.

As to this clonotype: The conserved phenylalanine or tryptophan is not found at the CDR3 terminus, so this likely reflects a read error. The chain uses TRBV7-2 and TRBJ1-4, with 7 bases that match TRBD1. This CDR3 is built from 15 residues. V trimming: 2 bases; J trimming: 7 bases; junction bases outside the gene matches: 7. Germline V lookup: CDR1 SGHTA, CDR2 FQGNSA. DNA for the CDR3: TGTGCCAGCAGCTTAACAGGGGAGTCGAGTGAAAAACTGTTTCTT. It yields the protein CASSLTGESSEKLFL.

The CDR3 bases are TGTGCCAGCAGCTTAGACCCTATGGACTATGGCTACACCTTC. It encodes CASSLDPMDYGYTF. The chain uses TRBV7-9 and TRBJ1-2; D unclear. The CDR3 contains 14 residues. V lost 1 base and J 3 bases, leaving 9 bases between the germline ends. Germline V gene data show CDR1 as SEHNR and CDR2 as FQNEAQ (reference sequence).

This clonotype turned up a few times. This chain joins TRBV7-9 and TRBJ1-1, with D unclear. Looked up from germline, CDR1 is SEHNR and CDR2 is FQNEAQ (reference sequence). This CDR3 is 13 amino acids long. Between the trimmed V and J ends, which lost 3 bases and 0 bases, there was a span of 5 bases. CDR3 sequence reads: CASSFPMNTEAFF. As DNA, the CDR3 is TGTGCCAGCAGCTTTCCCATGAACACTGAAGCTTTCTTT.

This clonotype occurred a few times. The chain carries TRBV7-2 and TRBJ1-3; 7 nucleotides line up with TRBD1. The CDR3 is 16 amino acids. The V gene's germline CDR1 is SGHTA and CDR2 FQGNSA. Losses at the gene ends were 0 bases for V and 2 bases for J; bases not matched to a gene: 4. This CDR3 reads CASSLALTGTGNTIYF. The DNA of the CDR3 is TGTGCCAGCAGCTTAGCGCTGACAGGGACTGGAAACACCATATATTTT.

This rearrangement joins TRBV20-1 to TRBJ1-6; D is undetermined. The CDR3 is 13 amino acids. Germline V gene lookup returns CDR1 DFQATT and CDR2 SNEGSKA (reference sequence). The V gene lost 7 bases and the J gene lost 6 bases, with 13 bases spanning the gap. DNA for the CDR3: TGCAGTGAGGTTCGGGCCCCTAATTCACCCCTCCACTTT. It translates to CSEVRAPNSPLHF.

This clonotype occurred a few times. V usage is TRBV2 and J usage is TRBJ2-7; 7 bases line up with TRBD1. With 3 bases clipped from V and 4 bases from J, the junction kept 0 bases outside the gene matches. Looked up from germline, CDR1 is SNHLY and CDR2 is FYNNEI. The CDR3 extends over 12 amino acids. The CDR3 protein is CASSEDRYEQYF. The CDR3 DNA sequence: TGTGCCAGCAGTGAGGACAGGTACGAGCAGTACTTC. The full variable domain, in which reference TRBV2 and TRBJ2-7 provide the parts outside the CDR3, is EPEVTQTPSHQVTQMGQEVILRCVPISNHLYFYWYRQILGQKVEFLVSFYNNEISEKSEIFDDQFSVERPDGSNFTLKIRSTKLEDSAMYFCASSEDRYEQYFGPGTRLTVT.

This clonotype was detected only a few times. V gene TRBV5-6 combines with J gene TRBJ1-6; possibly TRBD1 for D (5 bases). This CDR3 is 14 amino acids long. V was shortened by 8 bases and J by 3 bases, with 12 bases between the two germline ends. Germline lookup yields CDR1 SGHDT and CDR2 YYEEEE. In DNA form, the CDR3 reads TGTGCCAGTACCTGGACATTCTATAATTCACCCCTCCACTTT. Its protein is CASTWTFYNSPLHF.

This clonotype was detected many times. The rearrangement joins TRBV7-9 to TRBJ2-7; 7 bases align to TRBD1. The junction had 8 bases not matched to a gene; V was cut back by 4 bases and J by 2 bases. In germline, CDR1 is SEHNR, CDR2 FQNEAQ (reference sequence). This CDR3 spans 15 amino acids. The CDR3 protein is CASSSVGTETYEQYF. CDR3 nucleotides: TGTGCCAGCAGCTCCGTGGGGACAGAGACCTACGAGCAGTACTTC.

Note on this clonotype: No conserved phenylalanine or tryptophan is present at the end of the CDR3, so a read error is the likely explanation. The chain carries TRBV19 and TRBJ1-2, with 7 bases identical to TRBD1. CDR3 length: 14 amino acids. Germline CDR1 LNHDA, CDR2 SQIVND (reference sequence). Trimming removed 6 bases from V and 6 bases from J; junction bases left unmatched: 10. The CDR3 reads CASSPRGDRHGYTL. For the CDR3, the DNA is TGTGCCAGTAGCCCAAGGGGGGACAGACATGGCTACACCCTC.